The clone carrying this TCR beta chain was picked up many times. The antigen is unknown. The source of the sample is a study of spatial heterogeneity in lung cancer. Background on the study: Sequence detection consistently recorded a greater number of beta-chain than alpha-chain sequences.

Time point of the sample: sample taken at primary tumor resection. Using its own MiXCR run on the 5' RACE reads, TCRdb lists one record per CDR3 protein. The table lists 15,000 to 20,000 distinct CDR3 sequences, around 7% of them singletons. This CDR3 spans 14 amino acids. The V end was cut by 2 bases, the J end by 5 bases, with 12 bases between. Germline-derived CDR1 and CDR2 are SGHTA and FQGNSA. Study results and limitations: Tumor mutation count correlated with how many alpha and beta TCRs expanded intratumorally.

This clonotype originated in a female donor with early-stage non-small cell lung cancer. The material was lung tumor tissue, obtained at surgery. The chain is built from TRBV7-2 and TRBJ2-5; no firm D call. The CDR3 DNA is TGTGCCAGCAGCTTAAGGTGGGCGGCGGAGACCCAGTACTTC. Translating it yields CASSLRWAAETQYF.